This T cell receptor (beta chain) originates from a study of T cell responses to AZD1222 COVID-19 vaccine. On the study more broadly: Pooling was applied to second doses at about 4 or about 12 weeks.

As concerns this clone: Its specificity is unknown.

Study results and caveats: Elevations in Spike-specific TCR breadth and depth followed administration of two AZD1222 doses.

Generated by immunoSEQ multiplex PCR, the TCRdb table keeps only in-frame clones and is missing some. Of 95,000 to 150,000 clones in the sample, 70% to 90% are singletons; the top ten hold less than 6%. Trimming cost V 7 bases and J 5 bases; bases outside gene matches: 1. Germline V lookup: CDR1 MNHEY, CDR2 SVGAGI. The CDR3 has 11 amino acids. Material: peripheral blood, obtained on day 0 of AZD1222 vaccination. The gene calls are TRBV6-5 and TRBJ1-2; TRBD1 matches at 7 bases. The sequence derives from an adult in good health. The CDR3 region is CASTQGYGYTF. CDR3 DNA sequence: TGTGCCAGCACACAGGGGTATGGCTACACCTTC.